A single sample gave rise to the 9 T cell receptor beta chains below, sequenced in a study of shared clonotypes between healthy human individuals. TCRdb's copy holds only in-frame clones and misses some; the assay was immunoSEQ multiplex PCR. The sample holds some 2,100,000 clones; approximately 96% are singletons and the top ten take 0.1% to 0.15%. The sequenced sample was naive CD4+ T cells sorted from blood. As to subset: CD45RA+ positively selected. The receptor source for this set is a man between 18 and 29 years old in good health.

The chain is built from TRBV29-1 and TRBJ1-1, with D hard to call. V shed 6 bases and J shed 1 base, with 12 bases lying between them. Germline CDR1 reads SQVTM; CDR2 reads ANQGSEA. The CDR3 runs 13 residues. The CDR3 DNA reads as TGCAGCGTATATAAGACCGCGAACACTGAAGCTTTCTTT. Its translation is CSVYKTANTEAFF.

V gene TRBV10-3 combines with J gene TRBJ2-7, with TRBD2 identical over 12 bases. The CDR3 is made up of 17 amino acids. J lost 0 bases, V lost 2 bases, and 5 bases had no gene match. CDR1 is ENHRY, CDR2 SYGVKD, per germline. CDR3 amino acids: CAISETLAGGGSYEQYF. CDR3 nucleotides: TGTGCCATCAGTGAGACCCTAGCGGGGGGGGGCTCCTACGAGCAGTACTTC.

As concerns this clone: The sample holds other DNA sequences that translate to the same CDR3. The chain's CDR3 is CASSQEAETQYF. In nucleotides, the CDR3 is TGCGCCAGCAGCCAAGAAGCAGAGACCCAGTACTTC. J is TRBJ2-5 and V is TRBV5-1; D uncertain. CDR3 length: 12 residues. Trimming stripped 4 bases from V and 4 bases from J, with 8 bases between. Germline V CDR1 and CDR2: SGHRS, YFSETQ.

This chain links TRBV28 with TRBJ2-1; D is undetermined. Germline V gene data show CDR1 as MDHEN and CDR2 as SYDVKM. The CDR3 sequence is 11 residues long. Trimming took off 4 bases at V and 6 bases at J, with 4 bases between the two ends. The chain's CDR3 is CASSSLNEQFF. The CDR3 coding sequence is TGTGCCAGCAGTTCCCTCAATGAGCAGTTCTTC.

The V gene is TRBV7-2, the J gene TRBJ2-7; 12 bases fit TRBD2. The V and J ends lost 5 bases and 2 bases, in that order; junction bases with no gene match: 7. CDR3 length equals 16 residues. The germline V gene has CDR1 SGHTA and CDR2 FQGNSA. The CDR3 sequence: CASSPGLAGRPYEQYF. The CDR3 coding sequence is TGTGCCAGCAGCCCAGGACTAGCGGGACGCCCCTACGAGCAGTACTTC.

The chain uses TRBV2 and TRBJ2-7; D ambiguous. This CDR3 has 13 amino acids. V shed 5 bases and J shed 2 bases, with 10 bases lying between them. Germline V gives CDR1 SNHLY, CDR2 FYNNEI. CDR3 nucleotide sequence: TGTGCCAGCAGTACAGACGGAACCTACGAGCAGTACTTC. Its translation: CASSTDGTYEQYF. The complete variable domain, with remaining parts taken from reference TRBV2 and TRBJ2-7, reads EPEVTQTPSHQVTQMGQEVILRCVPISNHLYFYWYRQILGQKVEFLVSFYNNEISEKSEIFDDQFSVERPDGSNFTLKIRSTKLEDSAMYFCASSTDGTYEQYFGPGTRLTVT.

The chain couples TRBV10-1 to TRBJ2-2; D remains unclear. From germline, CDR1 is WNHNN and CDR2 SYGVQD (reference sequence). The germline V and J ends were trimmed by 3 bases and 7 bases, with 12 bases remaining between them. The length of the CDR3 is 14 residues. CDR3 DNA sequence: TGCGCCAGCAGTGATCTCGTCCCGGGCGGGGAGCTGTTTTTT. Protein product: CASSDLVPGGELFF.

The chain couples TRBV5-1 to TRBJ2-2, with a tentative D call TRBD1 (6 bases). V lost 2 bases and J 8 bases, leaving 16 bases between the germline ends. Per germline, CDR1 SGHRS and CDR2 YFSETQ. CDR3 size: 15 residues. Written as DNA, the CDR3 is TGCGCCAGCAGCTTAGAATCCACAGGGTTTGGGGAGCTGTTTTTT. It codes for CASSLESTGFGELFF.

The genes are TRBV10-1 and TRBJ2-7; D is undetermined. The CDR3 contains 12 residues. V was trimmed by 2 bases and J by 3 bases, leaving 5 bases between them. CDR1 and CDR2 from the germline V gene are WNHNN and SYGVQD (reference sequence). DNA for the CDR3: TGCGCCAGCAGTGAGGGTCTCTACGAGCAGTACTTC. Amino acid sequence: CASSEGLYEQYF.